This T cell receptor beta chain emerged from a study of cytomegalovirus exposure and HLA in healthy donors (TCRdb year 2017). Regarding the research as a whole: The 500 to 800 repertoires of the first cohort and the roughly 110 validation repertoires were produced on the same platform, according to a later analysis. The study aimed to test whether signatures of past pathogen exposure could be identified by cataloging public T cell receptors. In addition to the first cohort of around 670 subjects, a separate validation cohort of some 120 different subjects was used. To predict cytomegalovirus infection status, the study combined high-throughput TCR immunosequencing, statistical association of individual TCRs with disease status, and machine learning.

Turning to this clone: Its binding antigen is unknown. Per-nucleotide qualities are absent, and no much larger clonotype sits a single base away.

The donors were included in the validation cohort of some 120 subjects, a group kept apart from the roughly 700-subject first cohort. Overall study results and their limits: A later analysis found that TCRs clustered in the first cohort also tended to co-occur in the 95 to 150 validation repertoires, with roughly 95% of cluster scores above 0. Three of the identified cytomegalovirus-associated TCR beta chains were confirmed in vitro to be specific for cytomegalovirus antigens. In the study, approximately 150 TCR beta chains were listed as associated with cytomegalovirus. The classifier was reported to diagnose cytomegalovirus status with high specificity and sensitivity in both the original and validation cohorts. All 130 or so repertoires were used to score co-occurrence in the validation cohort in a later analysis, because that analysis had no HLA typing for the cohort. According to the authors, the approach could potentially be generalized to other disease states and immunological phenotypes. Most TCR sequences were observed very rarely across donors, whereas some public TCRs were present in many individuals.

Library construction relied on the immunoSEQ multiplex PCR assay. The source study handled its data this way. A statistical classification framework was developed to diagnose cytomegalovirus status using the catalog of TCR beta chain sequences. Imported from immuneACCESS, the table was reduced by TCRdb to in-frame sequences with V and J called. These copies leave out some clones; in studies compared against another copy, an unresolved V gene accounts for under half, and the cause of the remainder is not known. V, J and clone size were drawn from that table, and D and trimming were deduced from the DNA. This sample comprises approximately 110,000 clones, about 85% of them detected only once. Roughly 4% of the sample is in the top ten clones. Sequencing was carried out using PBMCs. This clonotype was sampled from a woman aged 18-29 years in good health and CMV-seropositive.

The CDR3 reads as follows: CASSARRGATDTQYF. DNA sequence: TGTGCCAGCAGCGCCCGGAGAGGTGCAACAGATACGCAGTATTTT. The chain joins TRBV9 to TRBJ2-3; confidence is insufficient to name the D gene. The CDR1 and CDR2 encoded by the germline V gene are SGDLS and YYNGEE. The CDR3 holds 15 amino acids from the cysteine to the phenylalanine. Only the CDR3 DNA stays, 45 bases, in frame from base 1. Between the V and J ends, shortened by 3 bases and 3 bases respectively, the junction contains 14 bases.